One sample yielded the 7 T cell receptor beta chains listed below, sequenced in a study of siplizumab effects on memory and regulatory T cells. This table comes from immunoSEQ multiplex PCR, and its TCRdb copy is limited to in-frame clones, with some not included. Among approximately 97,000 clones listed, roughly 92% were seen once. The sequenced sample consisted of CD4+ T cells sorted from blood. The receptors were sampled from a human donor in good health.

Written as DNA, the CDR3 is TGTGCCACCCGCGGACGGACTAACTATGGCTACACCTTC. This encodes CATRGRTNYGYTF. The chain combines TRBV15 with TRBJ1-2; no clear D gene. V was trimmed by 8 bases and J by 0 bases, leaving 10 bases between them. The CDR3 contains 13 residues. Germline V gene lookup returns CDR1 LNHNV and CDR2 YYDKDF (reference sequence).

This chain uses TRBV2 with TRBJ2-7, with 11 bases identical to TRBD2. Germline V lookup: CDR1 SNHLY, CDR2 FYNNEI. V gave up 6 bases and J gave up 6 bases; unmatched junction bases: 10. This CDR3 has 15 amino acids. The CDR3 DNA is TGTGCCAGCAGAGCAGCCACTAGCGGGAGTGGCGAGCAGTACTTC. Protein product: CASRAATSGSGEQYF.

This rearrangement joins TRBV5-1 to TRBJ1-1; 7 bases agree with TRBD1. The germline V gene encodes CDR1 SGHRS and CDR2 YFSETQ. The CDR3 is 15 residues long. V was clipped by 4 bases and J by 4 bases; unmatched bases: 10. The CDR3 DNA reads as TGCGCCAGCAGCGAACAACAGGGGATGGGCACTGAAGCTTTCTTT. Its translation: CASSEQQGMGTEAFF. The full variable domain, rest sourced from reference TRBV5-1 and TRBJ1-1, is KAGVTQTPRYLIKTRGQQVTLSCSPISGHRSVSWYQQTPGQGLQFLFEYFSETQRNKGNFPGRFSGRQFSNSRSEMNVSTLELGDSALYLCASSEQQGMGTEAFFGQGTRLTVV.

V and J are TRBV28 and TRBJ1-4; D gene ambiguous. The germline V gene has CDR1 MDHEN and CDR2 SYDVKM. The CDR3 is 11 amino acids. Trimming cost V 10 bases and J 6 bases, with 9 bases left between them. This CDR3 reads CATVQDEKLFF. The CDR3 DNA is TGTGCCACCGTTCAAGATGAAAAACTGTTTTTT.

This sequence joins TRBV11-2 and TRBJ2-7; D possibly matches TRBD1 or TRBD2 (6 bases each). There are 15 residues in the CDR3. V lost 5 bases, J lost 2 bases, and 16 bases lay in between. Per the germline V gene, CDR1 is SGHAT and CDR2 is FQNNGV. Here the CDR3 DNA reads TGTGCCAGCAGCCCAAACTTGGGGGGCACCTACGAGCAGTACTTC. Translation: CASSPNLGGTYEQYF.

CDR3: CSVERGAQNIQYF. The CDR3 DNA sequence: TGCAGCGTTGAGAGGGGGGCCCAAAACATTCAGTACTTC. This chain uses TRBV29-1 with TRBJ2-4; D might be TRBD1 or TRBD2, each matching 6 bases. Germline V gene lookup returns CDR1 SQVTM and CDR2 ANQGSEA. The CDR3 loop spans 13 amino acids. Trimming pared 3 bases from V and 5 bases from J, leaving 11 bases between.

In nucleotides, the CDR3 is TGTGCCAGCAGGACGACTAGCGGGACTCAAACGGGAGATACGCAGTATTTT. Encoded protein: CASRTTSGTQTGDTQYF. This chain links TRBV14 with TRBJ2-3; TRBD2 matches at 11 bases. The J segment lost 5 bases and the V segment lost 6 bases, leaving 13 bases of the junction unmatched. Germline V lookup: CDR1 SGHDN, CDR2 FVKESK. CDR3 length: 17 residues. The variable domain in full, with the rest retrieved from reference TRBV14 and TRBJ2-3, is EAGVTQFPSHSVIEKGQTVTLRCDPISGHDNLYWYRRVMGKEIKFLLHFVKESKQDESGMPNNRFLAERTGGTYSTLKVQPAELEDSGVYFCASRTTSGTQTGDTQYFGPGTRLTVL.